This note documents a single T cell receptor beta chain sequence. Its target is unknown. This sample is drawn from a study of Ad26.COV2.S vaccination and SARS-CoV-2 variants. At the level of the study: Among those in the COV1001 Ad26.COV2.S trial arm was the donor. Whole-study findings and limits: Overall T cell responses may have been underestimated by the analyses of TCR breadth and depth.

TCRdb's copy holds only in-frame clones and misses some; the assay was immunoSEQ multiplex PCR. The sample shows about 350,000 clones, roughly 90% of them seen only once. With 7 bases removed from V and 4 bases from J, the gap between germline ends came to 20 bases. CDR1 and CDR2 (germline): MNHEY, SVGAGI. CDR3 length equals 15 residues. Noted treatment: around 19 received Ad26.COV2.S at low or high dose, single or two shots; about 5 received placebo; per-sample allocation not given. Samples came from day 63 after the first vaccine or placebo injection. Its platform was an Ad26 vector, and its expressed antigen was Wuhan-strain SARS-CoV-2 spike.

Specimen: peripheral blood, collected in a trial of Ad26.COV2.S vaccine versus placebo. This clonotype originated in a person aged 18-60 years who received the Ad26.COV2.S COVID-19 vaccine or a placebo. This chain links TRBV6-5 with TRBJ2-7; a possible D gene is TRBD2 (5 bases). The CDR3 coding sequence is TGTGCCAGCACCCTGGTGGTTGGAGGTGGGTACGAGCAGTACTTC. Amino acid sequence: CASTLVVGGGYEQYF.